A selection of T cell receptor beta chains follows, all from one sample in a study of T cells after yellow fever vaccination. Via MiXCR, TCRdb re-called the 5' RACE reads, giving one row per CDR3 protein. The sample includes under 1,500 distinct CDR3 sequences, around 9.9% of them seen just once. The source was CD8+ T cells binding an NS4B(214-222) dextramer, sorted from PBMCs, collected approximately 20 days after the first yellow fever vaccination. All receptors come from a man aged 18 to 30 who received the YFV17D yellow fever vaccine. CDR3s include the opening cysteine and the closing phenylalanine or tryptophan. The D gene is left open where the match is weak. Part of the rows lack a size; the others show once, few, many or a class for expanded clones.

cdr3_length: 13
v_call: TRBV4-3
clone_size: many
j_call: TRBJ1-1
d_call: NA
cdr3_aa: CASSHSKATEAFF
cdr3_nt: TGCGCCAGCAGCCACTCAAAGGCCACTGAAGCTTTCTTT

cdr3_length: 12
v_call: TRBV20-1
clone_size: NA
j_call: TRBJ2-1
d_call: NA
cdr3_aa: CSSPRRTDEQFF
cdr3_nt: TGCAGTTCCCCGAGACGGACTGATGAGCAGTTCTTC

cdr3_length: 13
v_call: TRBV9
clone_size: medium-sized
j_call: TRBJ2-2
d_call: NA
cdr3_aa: CASSVGATGELFF
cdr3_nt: TGTGCCAGCAGCGTAGGGGCCACCGGGGAGCTGTTTTTT

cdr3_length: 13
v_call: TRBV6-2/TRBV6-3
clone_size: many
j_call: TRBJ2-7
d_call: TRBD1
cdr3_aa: CASRPGQAYEQYF
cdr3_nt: TGTGCCAGCAGGCCGGGACAGGCCTACGAGCAGTACTTC

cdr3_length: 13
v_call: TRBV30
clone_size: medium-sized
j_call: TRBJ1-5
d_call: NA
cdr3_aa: CAWNGGRGQPQHF
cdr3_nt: TGTGCCTGGAACGGGGGGCGGGGACAGCCCCAGCATTTT

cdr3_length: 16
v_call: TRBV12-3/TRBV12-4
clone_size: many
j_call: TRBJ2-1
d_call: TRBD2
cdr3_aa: CASSLGSGGSYNEQFF
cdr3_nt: TGTGCCAGCAGTTTGGGGAGCGGGGGGAGCTACAATGAGCAGTTCTTC

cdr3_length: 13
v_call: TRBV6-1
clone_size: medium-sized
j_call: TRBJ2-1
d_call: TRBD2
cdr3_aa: CAIGTSGGYEQFF
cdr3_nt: TGTGCCATCGGGACTAGCGGGGGCTATGAGCAGTTCTTC

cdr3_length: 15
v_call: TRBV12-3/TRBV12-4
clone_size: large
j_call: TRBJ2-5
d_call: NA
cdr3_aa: CASSLGGQAGETQYF
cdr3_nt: TGTGCCAGCAGTTTAGGCGGACAGGCGGGGGAGACCCAGTACTTC

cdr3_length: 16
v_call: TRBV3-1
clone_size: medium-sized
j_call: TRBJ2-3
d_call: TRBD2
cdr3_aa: CASSQGAGLGTDTQYF
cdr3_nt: TGTGCCAGCAGCCAAGGGGCGGGACTAGGCACAGATACGCAGTATTTT

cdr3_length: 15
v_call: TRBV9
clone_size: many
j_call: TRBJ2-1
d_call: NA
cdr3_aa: CASSVGGASYNEQFF
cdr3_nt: TGTGCCAGCAGCGTAGGGGGGGCTTCCTACAATGAGCAGTTCTTC

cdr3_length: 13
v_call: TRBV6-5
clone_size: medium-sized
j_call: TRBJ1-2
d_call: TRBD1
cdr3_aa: CASSPWTGNGYTF
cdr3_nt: TGTGCCAGCAGCCCTTGGACAGGGAACGGCTACACCTTC

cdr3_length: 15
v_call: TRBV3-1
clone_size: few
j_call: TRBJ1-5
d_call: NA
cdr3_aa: CATCHGSTSNQPQHF
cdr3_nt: TGTGCCACCTGCCATGGCAGTACAAGCAATCAGCCCCAGCATTTT

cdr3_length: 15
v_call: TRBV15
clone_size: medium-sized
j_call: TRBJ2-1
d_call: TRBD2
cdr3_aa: CATSRVSGGAREQFF
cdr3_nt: TGTGCCACCAGCAGAGTCAGCGGGGGGGCACGGGAGCAGTTCTTC

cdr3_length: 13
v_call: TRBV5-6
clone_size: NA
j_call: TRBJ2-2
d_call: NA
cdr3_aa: CASSLGRTWELFF
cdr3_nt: TGTGCCAGCAGCCTCGGGCGAACCTGGGAGCTGTTTTTT

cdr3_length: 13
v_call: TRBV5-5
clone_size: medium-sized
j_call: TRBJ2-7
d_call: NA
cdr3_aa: CASSLSGIGEQYF
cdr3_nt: TGTGCCAGCAGCTTGTCTGGGATAGGTGAGCAGTACTTC

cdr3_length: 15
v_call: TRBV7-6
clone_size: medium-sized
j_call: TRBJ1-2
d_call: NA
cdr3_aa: CASSPTDLGAYGYTF
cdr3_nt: TGTGCCAGCAGCCCCACCGACCTAGGGGCCTATGGCTACACCTTC

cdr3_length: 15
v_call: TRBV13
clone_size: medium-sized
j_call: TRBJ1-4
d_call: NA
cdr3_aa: CASSSRRATNEKLFF
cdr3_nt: TGTGCCAGCAGCTCGAGGAGGGCAACTAATGAAAAACTGTTTTTT

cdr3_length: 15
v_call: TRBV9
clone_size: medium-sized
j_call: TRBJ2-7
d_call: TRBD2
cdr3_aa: CASSPISGGYYEQYF
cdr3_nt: TGTGCCAGCAGCCCCATAAGCGGGGGGTACTACGAGCAGTACTTC

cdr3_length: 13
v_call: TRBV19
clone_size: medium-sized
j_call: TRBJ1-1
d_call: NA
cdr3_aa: CASSISANTEAFF
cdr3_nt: TGTGCCAGTAGTATTTCGGCGAACACTGAAGCTTTCTTT

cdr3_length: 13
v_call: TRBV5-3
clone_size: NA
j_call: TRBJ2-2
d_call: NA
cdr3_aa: CAMGLGGTGELFF
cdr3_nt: TGTGCCATGGGCCTCGGGGGAACCGGGGAGCTGTTTTTT

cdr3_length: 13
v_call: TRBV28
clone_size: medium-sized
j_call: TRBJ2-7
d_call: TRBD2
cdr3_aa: CATLAGGSYEQYF
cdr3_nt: TGTGCCACCCTAGCGGGGGGCAGCTACGAGCAGTACTTC

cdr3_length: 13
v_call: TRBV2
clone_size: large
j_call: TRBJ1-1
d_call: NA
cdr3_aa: CASTPAPNTEAFF
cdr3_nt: TGTGCCAGCACCCCGGCCCCTAACACTGAAGCTTTCTTT

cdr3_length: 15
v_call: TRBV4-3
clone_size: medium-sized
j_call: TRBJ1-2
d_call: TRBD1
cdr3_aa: CASSQGGTAAYGYTF
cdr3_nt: TGCGCCAGCAGCCAAGGCGGGACAGCGGCATATGGCTACACCTTC

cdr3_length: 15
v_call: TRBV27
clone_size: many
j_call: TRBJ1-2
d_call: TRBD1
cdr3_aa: CASSPTTGAGYGYTF
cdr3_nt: TGTGCCAGCAGTCCGACGACAGGGGCCGGCTATGGCTACACCTTC

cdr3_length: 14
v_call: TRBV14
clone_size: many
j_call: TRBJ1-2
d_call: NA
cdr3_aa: CASSHSGPNYGYTF
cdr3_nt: TGTGCCAGCAGCCACTCCGGGCCTAACTATGGCTACACCTTC

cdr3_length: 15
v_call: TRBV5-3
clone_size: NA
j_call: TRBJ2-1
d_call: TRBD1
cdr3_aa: CARSSGGTNYNEQFF
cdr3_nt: TGTGCCAGAAGCTCAGGGGGCACCAACTACAATGAGCAGTTCTTC

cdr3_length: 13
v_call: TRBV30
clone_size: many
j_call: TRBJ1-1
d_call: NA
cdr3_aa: CAWRWGLGTEAFF
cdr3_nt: TGTGCCTGGAGGTGGGGGTTAGGGACTGAAGCTTTCTTT

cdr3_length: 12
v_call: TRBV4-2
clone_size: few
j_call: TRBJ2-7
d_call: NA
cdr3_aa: CASQATAYEQYF
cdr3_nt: TGTGCCAGCCAAGCCACTGCGTACGAGCAGTACTTC

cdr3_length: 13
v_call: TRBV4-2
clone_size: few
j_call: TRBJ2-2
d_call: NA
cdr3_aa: CASSPGGTWELFF
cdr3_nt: TGTGCCAGCAGCCCCGGGGGCACCTGGGAGCTGTTTTTT

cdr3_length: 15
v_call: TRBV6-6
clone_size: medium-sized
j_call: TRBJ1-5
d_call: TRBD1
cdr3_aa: CASSPGQGVGQPQHF
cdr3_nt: TGTGCCAGCAGCCCGGGACAGGGGGTAGGACAGCCCCAGCATTTT

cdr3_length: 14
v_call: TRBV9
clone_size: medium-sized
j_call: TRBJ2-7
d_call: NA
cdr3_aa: CASSVGGGTYEQYF
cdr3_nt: TGTGCCAGCAGCGTAGGAGGGGGGACCTACGAGCAGTACTTC

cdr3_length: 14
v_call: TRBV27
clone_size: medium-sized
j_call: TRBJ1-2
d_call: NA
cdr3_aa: CASSLNAESSGYTF
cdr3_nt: TGTGCCAGCAGTTTAAATGCCGAGTCTAGCGGCTACACCTTC

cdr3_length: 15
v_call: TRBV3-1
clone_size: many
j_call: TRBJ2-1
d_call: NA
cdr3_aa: CASCQDSPVYNEQFF
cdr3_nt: TGTGCCTCCTGCCAAGATTCCCCAGTCTACAATGAGCAGTTCTTC

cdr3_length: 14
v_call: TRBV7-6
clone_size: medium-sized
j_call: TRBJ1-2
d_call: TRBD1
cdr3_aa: CASSPGTANYGYTF
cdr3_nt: TGTGCCAGCAGCCCCGGGACAGCTAACTATGGCTACACCTTC

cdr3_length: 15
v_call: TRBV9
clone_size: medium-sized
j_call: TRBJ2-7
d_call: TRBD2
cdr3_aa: CASSVASGGAYEQYF
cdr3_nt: TGTGCCAGCAGCGTTGCTAGCGGGGGGGCCTACGAGCAGTACTTC

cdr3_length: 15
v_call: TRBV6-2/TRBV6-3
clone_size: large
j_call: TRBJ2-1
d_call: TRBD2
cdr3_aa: CASSSSGGAPVVGFF
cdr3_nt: TGTGCCAGCAGCAGCAGCGGGGGGGCACCGGTCGTAGGGTTCTTC

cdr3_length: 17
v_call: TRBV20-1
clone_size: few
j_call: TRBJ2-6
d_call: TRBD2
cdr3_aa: CSATSLAGGVGANVLTF
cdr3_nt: TGCAGTGCTACATCTCTAGCGGGGGGGGTTGGGGCCAACGTCCTGACTTTC

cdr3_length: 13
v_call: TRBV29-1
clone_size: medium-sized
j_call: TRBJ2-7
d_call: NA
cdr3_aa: CSVGEGVAYEQYF
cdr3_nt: TGCAGCGTTGGGGAGGGGGTTGCCTACGAGCAGTACTTC

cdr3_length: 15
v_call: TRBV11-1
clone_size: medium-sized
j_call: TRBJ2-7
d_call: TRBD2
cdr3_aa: CASSLLSGGAYEQYF
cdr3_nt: TGTGCCAGCAGCTTGTTGAGCGGGGGGGCCTACGAGCAGTACTTC

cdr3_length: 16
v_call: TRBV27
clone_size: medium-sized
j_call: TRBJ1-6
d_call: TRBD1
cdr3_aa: CASSLGGQGFNSPLHF
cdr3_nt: TGTGCCAGCAGTTTAGGCGGACAGGGGTTTAATTCACCCCTCCACTTT

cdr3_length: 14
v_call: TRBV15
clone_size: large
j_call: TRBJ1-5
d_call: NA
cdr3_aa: CATSRDRPGQPQHF
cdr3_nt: TGTGCCACCAGCAGAGATCGACCAGGCCAGCCCCAGCATTTT

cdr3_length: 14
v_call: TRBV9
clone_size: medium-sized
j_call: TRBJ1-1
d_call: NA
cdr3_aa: CASSEGPNYTEAFF
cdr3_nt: TGTGCCAGCAGCGAGGGACCTAACTACACTGAAGCTTTCTTT

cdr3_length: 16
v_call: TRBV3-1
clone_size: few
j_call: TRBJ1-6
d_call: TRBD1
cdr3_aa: CATSQEGTGTNSPLHF
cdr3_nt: TGTGCCACCTCCCAAGAAGGGACAGGGACTAATTCACCCCTCCACTTT

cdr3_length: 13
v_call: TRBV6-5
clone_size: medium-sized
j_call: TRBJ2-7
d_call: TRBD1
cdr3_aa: CASSLQGAYEQYF
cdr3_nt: TGTGCCAGCAGTCTACAGGGGGCCTACGAGCAGTACTTC

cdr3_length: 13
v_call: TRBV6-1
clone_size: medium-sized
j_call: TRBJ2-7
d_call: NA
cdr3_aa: CASSEGGSYEQYF
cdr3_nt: TGTGCCAGCAGTGAAGGGGGGTCCTACGAGCAGTACTTC

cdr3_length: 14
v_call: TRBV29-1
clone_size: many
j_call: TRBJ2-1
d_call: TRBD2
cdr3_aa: CSVPLAGGGNEQFF
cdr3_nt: TGCAGCGTACCACTAGCGGGGGGAGGGAATGAGCAGTTCTTC

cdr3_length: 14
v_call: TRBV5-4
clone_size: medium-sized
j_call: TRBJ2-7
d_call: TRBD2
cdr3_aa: CASSLAASGYEQYF
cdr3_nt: TGTGCCAGCAGCTTGGCTGCTAGCGGCTACGAGCAGTACTTC

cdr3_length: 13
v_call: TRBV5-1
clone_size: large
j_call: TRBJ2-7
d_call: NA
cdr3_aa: CASSLDEAYEQYF
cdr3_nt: TGCGCCAGCAGCTTGGACGAAGCCTACGAGCAGTACTTC

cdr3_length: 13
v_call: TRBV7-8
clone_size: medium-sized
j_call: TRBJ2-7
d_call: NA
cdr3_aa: CASSFGGSYEQYF
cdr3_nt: TGTGCCAGCAGCTTCGGGGGCTCCTACGAGCAGTACTTC